These T cell receptor beta chains were read from a single sample in a study of cytomegalovirus exposure and HLA in healthy donors. Clones were sequenced by immunoSEQ multiplex PCR, and TCRdb holds only the in-frame ones, with some missing. The repertoire holds 160,000 or so clones, with just under 90% as singletons. Sample: PBMCs. The receptors originated from a woman in her 30s in good health and CMV-seronegative. CDR3s include the opening cysteine and the closing phenylalanine or tryptophan. Each record gives: D gene, clone size, J gene, V gene, CDR3 protein, CDR3 DNA. A D gene is named only where the DNA matches it firmly. Rows give clone size only sometimes, using once, few, many, or a class for an expanded clone.

.,.,TRBJ2-2,TRBV6-6,CASSSLNTGELFF,TGTGCCAGCAGTTCCCTAAACACCGGGGAGCTGTTTTTT
TRBD1,once,TRBJ1-3,TRBV10-3,CAIRNDRGENTIYF,TGTGCCATCAGGAATGACAGGGGTGAAAACACCATATATTTT
TRBD2,.,TRBJ2-4,TRBV6-1,CASRGLALTGNIQYF,TGTGCCAGCAGGGGACTAGCTCTTACTGGAAACATTCAGTACTTC
.,.,TRBJ2-1,TRBV4-3,CASSQVEGSSQFF,TGCGCCAGCAGCCAAGTTGAGGGTAGCTCACAGTTCTTC
.,.,TRBJ2-3,TRBV27,CASSYQKDSSRSQYF,TGTGCCAGCAGTTACCAAAAAGACAGTTCCCGGTCGCAGTATTTT
.,once,TRBJ2-7,TRBV2,CASNGGQHYEQYF,TGTGCCAGCAACGGGGGACAGCACTACGAGCAGTACTTC
.,.,TRBJ2-4,TRBV4-1,CASSHGRGDVSIQYF,TGCGCCAGCAGCCATGGCCGCGGCGATGTGAGCATTCAGTACTTC
TRBD1,.,TRBJ2-1,TRBV19,CASSVGDRGIYNEQFF,TGTGCCAGTAGTGTGGGGGACAGGGGGATCTACAATGAGCAGTTCTTC
.,once,TRBJ2-7,TRBV5-4,CASTQDRSNYEQYF,TGTGCCAGCACCCAGGACAGATCTAACTACGAGCAGTACTTC
TRBD1,.,TRBJ1-1,TRBV4-2,CASSLFIGRDRADTEAFF,TGTGCCAGCAGCCTCTTCATCGGCAGAGACAGGGCGGACACTGAAGCTTTCTTT
TRBD1,.,TRBJ2-7,TRBV29-1,CSVEGTGGYEQYF,TGCAGCGTTGAAGGGACAGGGGGCTACGAGCAGTACTTC
TRBD1,.,TRBJ2-7,TRBV5-1,CASSLDRDRPPYEQYF,TGCGCCAGCAGCTTGGACCGGGACAGGCCCCCCTACGAGCAGTACTTC
TRBD1,.,TRBJ1-5,TRBV6-1,CASSEAGAGGQPQHF,TGTGCCAGCAGTGAAGCGGGGGCAGGGGGACAGCCCCAGCATTTT
TRBD1,.,TRBJ2-3,TRBV10-3,CAISGDRGPTDTQYF,TGTGCCATCAGTGGGGACAGGGGGCCCACAGATACGCAGTATTTT
TRBD1,.,TRBJ1-5,TRBV7-8,CASSDRDREPLSNQPQHF,TGTGCCAGCAGCGACCGGGACAGGGAGCCTTTGAGCAATCAGCCCCAGCATTTT
TRBD2,.,TRBJ2-7,TRBV4-1,CASSQWRGALEQYF,TGCGCCAGCAGCCAGTGGCGGGGGGCCCTTGAGCAGTACTTC
TRBD1,.,TRBJ2-7,TRBV10-2,CASSESIGTGAYEQYF,TGCGCCAGCAGTGAGTCGATAGGGACAGGGGCCTACGAGCAGTACTTC
TRBD1,.,TRBJ1-2,TRBV5-1,CASSFKQGANYGYTF,TGCGCCAGCAGCTTCAAACAGGGGGCTAACTATGGCTACACCTTC
TRBD2,once,TRBJ2-3,TRBV2,CASNIAGTTDTQYF,TGTGCCAGCAATATAGCGGGGACCACAGATACGCAGTATTTT
.,.,TRBJ1-3,TRBV13,CASSLETRGNTIYF,TGTGCCAGCAGCTTAGAGACACGAGGAAACACCATATATTTT
.,few,TRBJ2-3,TRBV6-5,CASRATEDTQYF,TGTGCCAGCAGAGCGACCGAAGATACGCAGTATTTT
TRBD2,.,TRBJ2-5,TRBV11-2,CASRSGGALSLYF,TGTGCCAGCAGGAGCGGGGGGGCCCTTTCTCTGTACTTC
TRBD1,.,TRBJ1-4,TRBV9,CASSVGITGGNEKLFF,TGTGCCAGCAGCGTCGGGATTACAGGGGGCAATGAAAAACTGTTTTTT
.,.,TRBJ2-7,TRBV5-4,CASSLVGGHEQYF,TGTGCCAGCAGCTTGGTCGGGGGACACGAGCAGTACTTC
.,.,TRBJ2-2,TRBV10-1,CASSRLVATGELFF,TGCGCCAGCAGCAGACTAGTCGCTACCGGGGAGCTGTTTTTT
.,once,TRBJ2-2,TRBV23-1,CASSQSLGAGQSYTGELFF,TGCGCCAGCAGTCAATCATTAGGGGCGGGGCAGTCATACACCGGGGAGCTGTTTTTT
.,few,TRBJ2-6,TRBV5-1,CASSLRQLTGANVLTF,TGCGCCAGCAGCTTAAGACAGCTGACTGGGGCCAACGTCCTGACTTTC